This is a list of T cell receptor beta chains from one sample in a study of T cell changes during pregnancy in multiple sclerosis. Assay: immunoSEQ multiplex PCR; the TCRdb copy retains only in-frame clones and omits some. The sample includes tens of thousands of clones, roughly 92% of them seen just once. The material was CD4+ T cells from peripheral blood mononuclear cells, obtained after pregnancy. The origin of the receptors is a female donor with multiple sclerosis, enrolled in a pregnancy study. Both conserved end residues are part of each CDR3. Each record gives: CDR3 protein, CDR3 DNA, V gene, clone size, D gene, J gene. D genes are given only for firm matches. For some rows the clone size is stated as once, few or many, or as a class when expanded; others skip it.

CDR3: CSAGSRTGEAFF
DNA: TGCAGCGCTGGGAGTCGGACAGGGGAAGCTTTCTTT
V: TRBV29-1
size: few
D: TRBD1
J: TRBJ1-1

CDR3: CASSPTGATNEKLFF
DNA: TGCGCCAGCAGCCCGACAGGAGCAACTAATGAAAAACTGTTTTTT
V: TRBV5-1
size: .
D: .
J: TRBJ1-4

CDR3: CASSLSGVTSYEQYF
DNA: TGTGCCAGCAGCTTGAGCGGGGTTACCTCCTACGAGCAGTACTTC
V: TRBV5-4
size: once
D: TRBD2
J: TRBJ2-7

CDR3: CASERTSASTDTQYF
DNA: TGTGCCAGCGAACGTACTAGCGCGAGCACAGATACGCAGTATTTT
V: TRBV6-1
size: .
D: TRBD2
J: TRBJ2-3

CDR3: CASSPLRDKEAFF
DNA: TGCGCCAGCAGCCCACTCCGGGACAAGGAAGCTTTCTTT
V: TRBV5-1
size: .
D: .
J: TRBJ1-1

CDR3: CASSLGSSGRREETQYF
DNA: TGTGCCAGCAGCTTGGGTTCTAGCGGGAGGAGGGAAGAGACCCAGTACTTC
V: TRBV5-4
size: .
D: TRBD2
J: TRBJ2-5

CDR3: CAIRGQGDNQPQHF
DNA: TGTGCCATCAGGGGACAGGGTGACAATCAGCCCCAGCATTTT
V: TRBV10-3
size: .
D: TRBD1
J: TRBJ1-5

CDR3: CASSASGYTDTQYF
DNA: TGTGCCAGCAGTGCTAGCGGCTACACAGATACGCAGTATTTT
V: TRBV6-1
size: .
D: TRBD2
J: TRBJ2-3

CDR3: CASSVSLNTEAFF
DNA: TGTGCCAGCAGCGTTTCTCTGAACACTGAAGCTTTCTTT
V: TRBV7-2
size: few
D: .
J: TRBJ1-1

CDR3: CASSSGLAGGGGELFF
DNA: TGTGCCAGCAGCTCGGGACTAGCGGGAGGAGGCGGGGAGCTGTTTTTT
V: TRBV5-4
size: once
D: TRBD2
J: TRBJ2-2

CDR3: CASSQAEQGLGYTF
DNA: TGTGCCAGCAGCCAAGCTGAACAGGGGTTGGGCTACACCTTC
V: TRBV4-2
size: .
D: TRBD1
J: TRBJ1-2

CDR3: CASSPPGVGKGRPDTQYF
DNA: TGTGCCAGCAGCCCACCAGGGGTCGGGAAGGGAAGGCCAGATACGCAGTATTTT
V: TRBV28
size: .
D: .
J: TRBJ2-3